The clone carrying this TCR beta chain was seen repeatedly, ten times or more. Documented time point: sample taken at primary tumor resection. Without sorting, whole RNA was sequenced from tumor, nontumor lung or frozen PBMC. Germline loops: CDR1 SGHAT, CDR2 FQNNGV. After removal of 5 bases from V and 7 bases from J, the junction contained 9 bases not matched to a gene. This CDR3 has 14 residues. In the library, each TCR cDNA molecule bore its own unique molecular identifier. From the 5' RACE reads, TCRdb called clonotypes with MiXCR, one entry per CDR3 protein. Among about 23,000 distinct CDR3 sequences, roughly 4.5% were seen once, and the ten largest hold more than 4%. These data belong to a study of spatial heterogeneity in lung cancer. Study information: Each time, sequencing found more beta-chain sequences than alpha-chain sequences.

This TCR was sampled from a male donor with early-stage non-small cell lung cancer. The rearrangement uses TRBV11-2 and TRBJ2-7; TRBD1 aligns across 9 bases. The sample was PBMCs, taken at surgery. The DNA of the CDR3 is TGTGCCAGCAGCCCAGACAGGGGGGTCTGGGAGCAGTACTTC. Protein: CASSPDRGVWEQYF. Combining the CDR3 with reference TRBV11-2 and TRBJ2-7 gives the whole variable domain EAGVAQSPRYKIIEKRQSVAFWCNPISGHATLYWYQQILGQGPKLLIQFQNNGVVDDSQLPKDRFSAERLKGVDSTLKIQPAKLEDSAVYLCASSPDRGVWEQYFGPGTRLTVT.